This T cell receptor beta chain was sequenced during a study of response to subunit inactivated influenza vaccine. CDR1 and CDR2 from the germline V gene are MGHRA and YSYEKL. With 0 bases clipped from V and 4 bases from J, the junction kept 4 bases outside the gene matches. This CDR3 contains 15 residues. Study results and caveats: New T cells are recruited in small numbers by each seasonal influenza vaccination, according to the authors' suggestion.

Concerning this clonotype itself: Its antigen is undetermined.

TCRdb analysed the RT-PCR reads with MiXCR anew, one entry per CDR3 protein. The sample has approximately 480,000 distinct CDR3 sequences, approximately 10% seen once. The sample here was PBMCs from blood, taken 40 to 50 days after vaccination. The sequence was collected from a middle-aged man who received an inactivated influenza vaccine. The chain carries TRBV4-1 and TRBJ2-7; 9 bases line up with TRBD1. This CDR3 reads CASSQDDRGVYEQYF. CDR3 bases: TGCGCCAGCAGCCAAGACGACAGGGGGGTGTACGAGCAGTACTTC.